One and the same sample provided the 26 T cell receptor beta chains below, sequenced in a study of molecular identifiers for immune sequencing clone quantification. TCRdb re-derived calls from the PCR reads in MiXCR, one entry per CDR3 protein. This table holds hundreds of thousands of distinct CDR3 sequences, less than 30% found once. Sequenced input: naive CD8+ T cells from blood, with Jurkat cell RNA spiked in. Subset described: FACS-sorted CD8+CD4-CCR7+CD45RA+ naive T cells. These TCRs come from a human donor in good health. Some libraries in this study had Jurkat cell RNA spiked in.

This clonotype was counted between two and nine times. Germline is not matched at one junction end, which may reflect a read error. This chain uses TRBV5-8 with TRBJ1-1; the D gene is possibly TRBD1 (5 bases). Germline V gene sequence: CDR1 SGHTS, CDR2 YDEGEE. This CDR3 is built from 18 residues. The CDR3 DNA follows: TGTGCCAGAAGCTCGGATTGGACGGGGGAATCTGTTGGGACTGAAGCTTTCTTT. Its protein is CARSSDWTGESVGTEAFF. Full variable domain (rest looked up from reference TRBV5-8 and TRBJ1-1): EAGVTQSPTHLIKTRGQQATLRCSPISGHTSVYWYQQALGLGLQFLLWYDEGEERNRGNFPPRFSGRQFPNYSSELNVNALELEDSALYLCARSSDWTGESVGTEAFFGQGTRLTVV.

On this clonotype: A much larger clone differs from this one at a single base, so this may be a read error. The V call is TRBV13, the J call TRBJ1-6; D is undetermined. Germline CDR1 PRHDT, CDR2 FYEKMQ (reference sequence). CDR3 length equals 12 residues. In DNA, the CDR3 is TGTGCCAGCGGGTCCTATAATTCACCCCCCCACTTT. Translated: CASGSYNSPPHF.

On this clonotype itself: A read error may produce the germline difference seen at one junction end. This chain links TRBV13 with TRBJ2-5; TRBD2 might be the D (6 bases). Germline lookup yields CDR1 PRHDT and CDR2 FYEKMQ (reference sequence). The CDR3 consists of 15 residues. CDR3 DNA sequence: TGTGCCAGCAGCTTGACTAGTTCGGAGTTAGAGACCCCGTACTTC. Amino acid sequence: CASSLTSSELETPYF.

This clonotype was seen a handful of times. The chain recombines TRBV12-3 or TRBV12-4 with TRBJ1-6; D ambiguous. Deletions cut 3 bases from V and 9 bases from J, with 9 bases between. This CDR3 is built from 13 residues. CDR3 nucleotides: TGTGCCAGCAGTTTGTCCTGGGGTTCACCCCTCCACTTT. This sequence encodes CASSLSWGSPLHF.

On this clonotype: A single base separates this from a much larger clone, so it may be a read error. The rearrangement links TRBV30 to TRBJ2-7; D unresolved. Deletions cut 5 bases from V and 2 bases from J, with 7 bases between. Germline V gene sequence: CDR1 GTSNPN, CDR2 SVGIG (reference sequence). This CDR3 is built from 11 residues. The CDR3 DNA is TGTGCCTGGGGTACGACCTACGAGCAGTACTTC. It translates to CAWGTTYEQYF.

With respect to this clonotype: Mismatch with germline at one junction end may stem from a read error. CDR3 protein: CAHSLGTVAIPNTQYF. The CDR3 region has the DNA TGTGCCCACAGCTTAGGGACGGTTGCTATCCCAAATACGCAATATTTT. J is TRBJ2-3 and V is TRBV7-2, with D perhaps given as TRBD1 or TRBD2 (5 bases each). The CDR3 loop spans 16 amino acids. The germline V gene encodes CDR1 SGHTA and CDR2 FQGNSA.

Note on this clonotype: A much larger clone lies a single base off, so this may be a read error. In DNA, the CDR3 is TGTGCCGGCAGCTCCCCCCCGACAGACCCCACAGATACGCAGTATTTT. Its protein product is CAGSSPPTDPTDTQYF. The genes are TRBV7-2 and TRBJ2-3; TRBD1 might be the D (5 bases). CDR1 SGHTA and CDR2 FQGNSA come from the germline V gene. The CDR3 contains 16 residues.

About this clonotype itself: This likely comes from a read error, as the CDR3 has no conserved phenylalanine or tryptophan at its end. The V gene is TRBV7-4, the J gene TRBJ2-7, with D uncertain. The V gene's germline CDR1 is SGHVT and CDR2 SQSDAQ. The V end lost 5 bases, the J end lost 0 bases, and 11 bases lay between the germline ends. CDR3 length: 14 amino acids. In DNA form, the CDR3 reads TGTGCCAGCAGCCGGACGGAAAGCTCCTACGAGCAGTACCTC. Protein: CASSRTESSYEQYL.

The rearrangement joins TRBV20-1 to TRBJ2-1; 12 nucleotides line up with TRBD2. Germline values: CDR1 DFQATT, CDR2 SNEGSKA (reference sequence). The CDR3 sequence is 16 residues long. Losses at the gene ends were 2 bases for V and 10 bases for J; bases not matched to a gene: 12. This chain's CDR3 is CSARPPTSGGLGEQFF. The CDR3 DNA sequence: TGCAGTGCTAGACCTCCGACTAGCGGGGGTCTTGGGGAGCAGTTCTTC.

This clonotype turned up a few times. The J gene is TRBJ2-7, the V gene TRBV4-3; tentatively, D is TRBD2 (6 bases). The V end lost 4 bases, the J end lost 0 bases, and 13 bases lay between the germline ends. The length of the CDR3 is 15 residues. Per the germline V gene, CDR1 is LGHNA and CDR2 is YSLEER. For the CDR3, the DNA is TGCGCCAGCAGCCGAGATTTGGAGGGCTCCTACGAGCAGTACTTC. It is translated as CASSRDLEGSYEQYF.

This clonotype occurred many times. The chain joins TRBV7-3 to TRBJ2-2, with 10 positions matching TRBD2. The germline V gene has CDR1 SGHTA and CDR2 FQGTGA. CDR3 length: 20 amino acids. The trim removed 1 base at V and 0 bases at J, leaving 11 bases unmatched. CDR3 sequence: CASSLNPWLAGESNTGELFF. The CDR3 DNA reads as TGTGCCAGCAGCTTAAACCCATGGCTAGCGGGAGAATCGAACACCGGGGAGCTGTTTTTT.

As concerns this clonotype: This may arise from a read error, as a much more abundant clone is one base away. The CDR3, as DNA: TGTGCCAGCAGCTTAACAGGGGGCGCGCCCCAGCATTTT. Its protein is CASSLTGGAPQHF. The chain employs TRBV7-6 and TRBJ1-5, with 9 bases identical to TRBD1. The CDR3 contains 13 residues. Unmatched junction bases numbered 2, after V lost 2 bases and J lost 9 bases. Looked up from germline, CDR1 is SGHVS and CDR2 is FNYEAQ.

This clonotype was found many times. This chain connects TRBV2 to TRBJ2-3; D is undetermined. The germline CDR1 and CDR2 sequences are SNHLY and FYNNEI. V dropped 5 bases and J dropped 6 bases, with 21 bases sitting between them. The CDR3 spans 16 residues. Written as DNA, the CDR3 is TGTGCCAGCAGTCCCTTTTTTGGAAGGGCCCGGGATACGCAGTATTTT. It specifies CASSPFFGRARDTQYF.

This clonotype was found a few times. This chain joins TRBV9 and TRBJ2-7; no firm D call. V was pared by 0 bases and J by 2 bases, with 9 bases between. Germline CDR1 reads SGDLS; CDR2 reads YYNGEE. The CDR3 totals 14 residues. The CDR3 DNA follows: TGTGCCAGCAGCGTAGCGGTGGGGACCTACGAGCAGTACTTC. Its translation is CASSVAVGTYEQYF.

V is TRBV7-9 and J is TRBJ2-1; 8 nucleotides agree with TRBD2. The CDR3 loop spans 16 amino acids. Germline V CDR1 and CDR2: SEHNR, FQNEAQ (reference sequence). J was trimmed by 4 bases and V by 5 bases; bases with no gene match: 10. For the CDR3, the DNA is TGTGCCAGCAGCGGTGAAACTAGCGGAGTTTACAATGAGCAGTTCTTC. Amino acids: CASSGETSGVYNEQFF. The variable domain in full, with the rest retrieved from reference TRBV7-9 and TRBJ2-1, is DTGVSQNPRHKITKRGQNVTFRCDPISEHNRLYWYRQTLGQGPEFLTYFQNEAQLEKSRLLSDRFSAERPKGSFSTLEIQRTEQGDSAMYLCASSGETSGVYNEQFFGPGTRLTVL.

This CDR3 reads CASSLKGAGGSYNEQFF. CDR3 nucleotide sequence: TGTGCCAGCAGCTTAAAAGGGGCGGGCGGATCTTACAATGAGCAGTTCTTC. The V call is TRBV13, the J call TRBJ2-1, with D perhaps TRBD1 or TRBD2 (5 bases each). The germline V gene has CDR1 PRHDT and CDR2 FYEKMQ (reference sequence). With 2 bases removed from V and 4 bases from J, the gap between germline ends came to 18 bases. The CDR3 extends over 17 amino acids.

At least ten counts were recorded for this clonotype. CDR3 region: CASSYSWGTYEQYF. CDR3 nucleotide sequence: TGTGCCAGCAGTTACTCGTGGGGGACCTACGAGCAGTACTTC. The rearrangement uses TRBV6-5 and TRBJ2-7; D is perhaps TRBD1 or TRBD2 (5 bases each). Trimming left V 0 bases short and J 2 bases short, with 8 bases between. The CDR3 loop spans 14 amino acids. The germline gives CDR1 MNHEY, CDR2 SVGAGI.

Note on this clonotype: One end of the junction varies from germline; a read error may be responsible. The chain carries TRBV10-3 and TRBJ2-3; D is ambiguous. The length of the CDR3 is 12 residues. Germline assignment: CDR1 ENHRY and CDR2 SYGVKD. CDR3 sequence (DNA): TGTGCCATGAGTGAACAGCCAGATACGCAGTATTTT. Its protein product is CAMSEQPDTQYF.

This clonotype was seen ten or more times. The chain uses TRBV5-4 and TRBJ2-7; no firm D call. Trimming took 1 base from V and 1 from J, leaving 12 bases between them. Germline CDR1 SGHNT, CDR2 YYREEE (reference sequence). The CDR3 consists of 15 residues. CDR3 DNA: TGTGCCAGCAGCTTGAGTCCCCCGATGTCCTACGAGCAGTACTTC. It specifies CASSLSPPMSYEQYF. Using reference TRBV5-4 and TRBJ2-7 for the parts outside the CDR3, the full variable domain is ETGVTQSPTHLIKTRGQQVTLRCSSQSGHNTVSWYQQALGQGPQFIFQYYREEENGRGNFPPRFSGLQFPNYSSELNVNALELDDSALYLCASSLSPPMSYEQYFGPGTRLTVT.

V gene TRBV19 combines with J gene TRBJ1-5; TRBD1 matches 8 bases. The germline V gene has CDR1 LNHDA and CDR2 SQIVND (reference sequence). V dropped 3 bases and J dropped 1; count of bases not matched to a gene: 5. CDR3 length equals 16 residues. CDR3 residues: CASSIWTGSSNQPQHF. In DNA, the CDR3 is TGTGCCAGTAGTATCTGGACAGGGTCGAGCAATCAGCCCCAGCATTTT.

The chain couples TRBV27 to TRBJ2-3; 9 nucleotides agree with TRBD2. Germline CDR1 MNHEY, CDR2 SMNVEV (reference sequence). The CDR3 contains 17 residues. V lost 5 bases and J lost 4; bases outside the gene matches: 13. CDR3 coding DNA: TGTGCCAGCAGTCCCTACCTAGGGGCGGGAGGGCCAGATACGCAGTATTTT. This sequence encodes CASSPYLGAGGPDTQYF.

To note about this clonotype: A read error may account for a junction end that differs from germline. The V and J genes are TRBV5-6 and TRBJ2-3; 8 nucleotides align to TRBD1. Germline CDR1 is SGHDT and CDR2 is YYEEEE. This CDR3 contains 14 residues. The CDR3 nucleotides are TGTGCCAGCAGCACCGGACAGGGCACAGATACGCAGTCTTTT. Protein sequence: CASSTGQGTDTQSF.

On this clonotype itself: Just one base apart from a much larger clone, this may be a read error. This chain links TRBV6-2 or TRBV6-3 with TRBJ2-3; D is unresolved. The CDR3 totals 13 residues. In germline, CDR1 is MNHEY, CDR2 SVGEGT. This CDR3 reads CAGSYSIRDTQYF. CDR3 nucleotides: TGTGCCGGCAGTTACTCGATTCGGGATACGCAGTATTTT.

This clonotype has more than one count but fewer than ten. The J gene is TRBJ1-2, the V gene TRBV12-3 or TRBV12-4; maybe TRBD1 (6 bases). The CDR3 is made up of 13 amino acids. V shed 5 bases and J shed 2 bases, with 9 bases lying between them. CDR3 residues: CASSAGQNYGYTF. CDR3 nucleotides: TGTGCCAGCAGTGCCGGACAGAACTATGGCTACACCTTC.

The chain is built from TRBV12-3 or TRBV12-4 and TRBJ2-7; D possibly corresponds to TRBD2 (6 bases). Trimming took off 7 bases at V and 2 bases at J, with 12 bases between the two ends. CDR3 size: 13 residues. This CDR3 reads CASTLRGTYEQYF. The CDR3 DNA reads TGTGCCAGCACCTTGCGGGGCACCTACGAGCAGTACTTC.

The chain has TRBV5-6 and TRBJ1-5; no clear D gene. Germline assignment: CDR1 SGHDT and CDR2 YYEEEE. Trimming removed 1 base from V and 4 bases from J, with 9 bases in between. The CDR3 contains 14 residues. CDR3 sequence (DNA): TGTGCCAGCAGCTTGTTGGTGGGAAATCAGCCCCAGCATTTT. Its translation is CASSLLVGNQPQHF.